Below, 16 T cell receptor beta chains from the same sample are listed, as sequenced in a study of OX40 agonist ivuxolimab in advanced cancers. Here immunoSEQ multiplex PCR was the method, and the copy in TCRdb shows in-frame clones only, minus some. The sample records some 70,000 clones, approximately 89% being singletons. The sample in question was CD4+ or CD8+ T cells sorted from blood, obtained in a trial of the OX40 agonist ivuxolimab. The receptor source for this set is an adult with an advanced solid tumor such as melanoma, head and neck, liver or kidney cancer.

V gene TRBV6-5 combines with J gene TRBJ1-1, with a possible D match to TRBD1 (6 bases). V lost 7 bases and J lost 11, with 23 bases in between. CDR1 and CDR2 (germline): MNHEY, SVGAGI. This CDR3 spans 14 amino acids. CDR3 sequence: CASTLRGGLVGAFF. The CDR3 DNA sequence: TGTGCCAGCACCTTAAGGGGGGGGCTTGTTGGGGCTTTCTTT.

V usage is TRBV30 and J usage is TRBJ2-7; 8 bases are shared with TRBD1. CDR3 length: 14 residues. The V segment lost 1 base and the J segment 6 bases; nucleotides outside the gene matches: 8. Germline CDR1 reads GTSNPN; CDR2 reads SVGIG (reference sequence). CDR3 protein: CAWSETGASVEQYF. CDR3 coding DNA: TGTGCCTGGAGTGAGACAGGGGCCTCCGTCGAGCAGTACTTC.

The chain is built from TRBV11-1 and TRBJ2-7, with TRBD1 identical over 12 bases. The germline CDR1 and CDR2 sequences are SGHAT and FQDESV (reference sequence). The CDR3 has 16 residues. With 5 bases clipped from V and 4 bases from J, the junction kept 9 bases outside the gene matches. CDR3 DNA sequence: TGTGCCAGCAGCGGTATCCGGGACAGGGGGCCATACGAGCAGTACTTC. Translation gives CASSGIRDRGPYEQYF. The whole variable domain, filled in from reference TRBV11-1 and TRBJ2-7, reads EAEVAQSPRYKITEKSQAVAFWCDPISGHATLYWYRQILGQGPELLVQFQDESVVDDSQLPKDRFSAERLKGVDSTLKIQPAELGDSAMYLCASSGIRDRGPYEQYFGPGTRLTVT.

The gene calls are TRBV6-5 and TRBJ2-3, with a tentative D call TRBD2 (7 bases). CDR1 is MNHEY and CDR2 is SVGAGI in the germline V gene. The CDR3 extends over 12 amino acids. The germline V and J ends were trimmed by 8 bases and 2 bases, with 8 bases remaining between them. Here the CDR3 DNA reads TGTGCCAGCGGGGGGGCCACAGATACGCAGTATTTT. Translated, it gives CASGGATDTQYF.

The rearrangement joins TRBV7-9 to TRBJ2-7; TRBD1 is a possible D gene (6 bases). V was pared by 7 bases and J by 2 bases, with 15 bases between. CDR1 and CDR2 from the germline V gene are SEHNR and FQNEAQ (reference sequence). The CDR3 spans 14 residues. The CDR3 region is CASTLAGGTYEQYF. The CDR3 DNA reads TGTGCCAGCACCCTAGCTGGGGGCACCTACGAGCAGTACTTC.

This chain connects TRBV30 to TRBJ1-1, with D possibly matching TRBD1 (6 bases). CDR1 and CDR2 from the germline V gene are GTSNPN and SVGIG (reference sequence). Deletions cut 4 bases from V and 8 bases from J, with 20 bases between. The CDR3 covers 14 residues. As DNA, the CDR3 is TGTGCCTGGAATCCGGGGGGGGCGAGTTCGGAAGCTTTCTTT. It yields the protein CAWNPGGASSEAFF.

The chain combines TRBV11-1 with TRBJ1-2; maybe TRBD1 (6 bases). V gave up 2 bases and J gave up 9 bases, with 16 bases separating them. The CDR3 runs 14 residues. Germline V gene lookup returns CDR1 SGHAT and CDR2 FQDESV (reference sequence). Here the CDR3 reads CASSLKAGASSYTF. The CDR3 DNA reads TGTGCCAGCAGCTTAAAGGCAGGGGCGTCGAGCTACACCTTC.

Written as DNA, the CDR3 is TGCAGCGTTAAAGTCCGGGGGACGAACACCGGGGAGCTGTTTTTT. Protein product: CSVKVRGTNTGELFF. V is TRBV29-1 and J is TRBJ2-2; possibly TRBD2 for D (6 bases). V was trimmed by 5 bases and J by 0 bases, leaving 13 bases between them. The germline CDR1 and CDR2 sequences are SQVTM and ANQGSEA. The CDR3 runs 15 residues.

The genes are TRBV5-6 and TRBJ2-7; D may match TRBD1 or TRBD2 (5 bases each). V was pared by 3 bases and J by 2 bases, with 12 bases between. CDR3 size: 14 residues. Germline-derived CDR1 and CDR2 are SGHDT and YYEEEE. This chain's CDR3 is CASSYPRGPYEQYF. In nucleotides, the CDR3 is TGTGCCAGCAGCTACCCCCGGGGACCCTACGAGCAGTACTTC.

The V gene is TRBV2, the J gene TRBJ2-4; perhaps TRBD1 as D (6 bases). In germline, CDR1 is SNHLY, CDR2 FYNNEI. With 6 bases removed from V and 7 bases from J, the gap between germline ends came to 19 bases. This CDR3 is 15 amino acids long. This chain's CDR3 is CASRTGLGSTNIQYF. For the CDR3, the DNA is TGTGCCAGCAGGACAGGTTTGGGGAGTACGAACATTCAGTACTTC.

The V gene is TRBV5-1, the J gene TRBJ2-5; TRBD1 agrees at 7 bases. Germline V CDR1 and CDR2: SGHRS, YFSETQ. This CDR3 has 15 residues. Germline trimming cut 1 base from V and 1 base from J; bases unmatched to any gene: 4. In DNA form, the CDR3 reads TGCGCCAGCAGCTTGTGGCAGGGGGTCCAAGAGACCCAGTACTTC. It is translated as CASSLWQGVQETQYF.

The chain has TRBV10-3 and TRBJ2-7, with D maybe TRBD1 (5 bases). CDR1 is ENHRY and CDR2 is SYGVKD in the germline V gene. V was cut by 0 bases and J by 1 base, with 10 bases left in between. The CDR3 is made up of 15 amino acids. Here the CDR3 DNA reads TGTGCCATCAGTGAGTCGCCAGGGCCGTCCTACGAGCAGTACTTC. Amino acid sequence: CAISESPGPSYEQYF.

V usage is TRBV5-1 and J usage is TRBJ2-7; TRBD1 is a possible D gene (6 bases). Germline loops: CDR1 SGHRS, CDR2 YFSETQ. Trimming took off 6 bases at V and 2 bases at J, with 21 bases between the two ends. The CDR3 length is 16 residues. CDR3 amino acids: CASKLHGTQTPYEQYF. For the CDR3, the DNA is TGCGCCAGCAAACTCCACGGGACACAGACCCCCTACGAGCAGTACTTC.

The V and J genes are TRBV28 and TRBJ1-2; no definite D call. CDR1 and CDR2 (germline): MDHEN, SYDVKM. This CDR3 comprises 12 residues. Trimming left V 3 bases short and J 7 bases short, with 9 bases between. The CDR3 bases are TGTGCCAGCAGTTTGGGTAGGGTTGGCTACACCTTC. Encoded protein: CASSLGRVGYTF.

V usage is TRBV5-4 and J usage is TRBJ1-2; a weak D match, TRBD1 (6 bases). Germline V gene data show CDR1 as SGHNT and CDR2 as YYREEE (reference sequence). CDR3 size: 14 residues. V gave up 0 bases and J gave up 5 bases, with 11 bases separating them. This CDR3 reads CASSLVGQGYGYTF. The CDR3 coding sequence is TGTGCCAGCAGCTTGGTTGGCCAGGGGTATGGCTACACCTTC.

The CDR3 loop is CASSLGQWDTEAFF. DNA of the CDR3: TGTGCCAGCAGCTTAGGACAGTGGGACACTGAAGCTTTCTTT. This rearrangement joins TRBV7-8 to TRBJ1-1; maybe TRBD1 (5 bases). V lost 1 base and J 3 bases, leaving 9 bases between the germline ends. The length of the CDR3 is 14 residues. Germline V gene sequence: CDR1 SGHVS, CDR2 FQNEAQ.